This TCR beta chain was captured by sequencing in a study of T cell responses to AZD1222 COVID-19 vaccine. Assay: immunoSEQ multiplex PCR; the TCRdb copy retains only in-frame clones and omits some. The sample gives 97,000 or so clones, approximately 90% of which show up once; approximately 9% is in the top ten. This clone appeared once. Its specificity is not known. Both about-4-week and about-12-week second-dose recipients were combined. Findings of the study overall: Sampled repertoires all dated from after the peak T cell response. Rises in breadth and depth of Spike-specific TCRs came after two AZD1222 doses. Most donors were white British and more were female, and clonal diversity was possibly underestimated.

Per the germline V gene, CDR1 is SGHRS and CDR2 is YFSETQ. CDR3 length equals 16 residues. Trimming cost V 1 base and J 2 bases, with 12 bases left between them. This sequence was found in an adult who received the AZD1222 COVID-19 vaccine. The specimen was peripheral blood, collected 28 days after the second AZD1222 dose. This chain uses TRBV5-1 with TRBJ1-4, with D possibly TRBD1 on 5 matching bases. CDR3 protein: CASSLRAGGTNEKLFF. The DNA of the CDR3 is TGCGCCAGCAGCTTGCGGGCCGGGGGTACTAATGAAAAACTGTTTTTT.